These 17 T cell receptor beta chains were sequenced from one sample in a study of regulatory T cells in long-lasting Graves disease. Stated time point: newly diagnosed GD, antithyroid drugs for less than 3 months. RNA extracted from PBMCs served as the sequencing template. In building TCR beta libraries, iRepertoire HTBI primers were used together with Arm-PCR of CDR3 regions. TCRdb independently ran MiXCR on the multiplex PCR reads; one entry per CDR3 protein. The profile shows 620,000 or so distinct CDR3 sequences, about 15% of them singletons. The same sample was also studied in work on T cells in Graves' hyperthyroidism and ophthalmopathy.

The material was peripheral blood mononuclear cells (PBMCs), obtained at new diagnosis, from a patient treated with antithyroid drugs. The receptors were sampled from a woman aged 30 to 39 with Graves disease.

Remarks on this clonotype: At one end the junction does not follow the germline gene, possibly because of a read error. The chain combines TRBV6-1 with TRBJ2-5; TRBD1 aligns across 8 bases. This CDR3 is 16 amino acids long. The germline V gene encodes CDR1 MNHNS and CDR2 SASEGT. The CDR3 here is CASSESKQGAQETQYF. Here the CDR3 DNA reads TGCGCCAGCAGTGAGTCAAAGCAGGGGGCCCAAGAGACCCAGTACTTC.

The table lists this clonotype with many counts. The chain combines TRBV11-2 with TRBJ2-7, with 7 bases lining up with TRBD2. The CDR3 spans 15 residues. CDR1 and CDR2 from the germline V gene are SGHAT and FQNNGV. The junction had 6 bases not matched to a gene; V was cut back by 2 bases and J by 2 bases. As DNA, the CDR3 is TGTGCCAGCAGCTTATTAGCGGGCCTAACCTACGAGCAGTACTTC. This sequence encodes CASSLLAGLTYEQYF. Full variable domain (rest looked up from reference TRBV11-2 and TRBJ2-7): EAGVAQSPRYKIIEKRQSVAFWCNPISGHATLYWYQQILGQGPKLLIQFQNNGVVDDSQLPKDRFSAERLKGVDSTLKIQPAKLEDSAVYLCASSLLAGLTYEQYFGPGTRLTVT.

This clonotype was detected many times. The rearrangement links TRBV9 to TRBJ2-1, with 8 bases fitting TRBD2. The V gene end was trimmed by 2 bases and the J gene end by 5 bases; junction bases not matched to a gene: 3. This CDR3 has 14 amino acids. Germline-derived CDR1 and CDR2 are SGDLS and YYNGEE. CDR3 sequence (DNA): TGTGCCAGCAGCGTTGGGACTAGGAACAATGAGCAGTTCTTC. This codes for CASSVGTRNNEQFF. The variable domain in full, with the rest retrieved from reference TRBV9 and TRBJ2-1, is DSGVTQTPKHLITATGQRVTLRCSPRSGDLSVYWYQQSLDQGLQFLIQYYNGEERAKGNILERFSAQQFPDLHSELNLSSLELGDSALYFCASSVGTRNNEQFFGPGTRLTVL.

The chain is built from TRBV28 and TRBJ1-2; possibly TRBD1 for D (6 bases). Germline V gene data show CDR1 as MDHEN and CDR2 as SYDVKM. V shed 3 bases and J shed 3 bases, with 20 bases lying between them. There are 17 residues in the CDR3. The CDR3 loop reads CASSLKTLRGRDYGYTF. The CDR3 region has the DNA TGTGCCAGCAGTTTGAAGACCCTCAGGGGCCGTGACTATGGCTACACCTTC.

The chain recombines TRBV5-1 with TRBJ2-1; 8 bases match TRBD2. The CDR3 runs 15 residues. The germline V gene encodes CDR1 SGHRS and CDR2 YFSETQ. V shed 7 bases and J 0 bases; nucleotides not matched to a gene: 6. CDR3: CASQAAGASYNEQFF. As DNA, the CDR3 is TGCGCCAGCCAGGCAGCGGGAGCCTCCTACAATGAGCAGTTCTTC.

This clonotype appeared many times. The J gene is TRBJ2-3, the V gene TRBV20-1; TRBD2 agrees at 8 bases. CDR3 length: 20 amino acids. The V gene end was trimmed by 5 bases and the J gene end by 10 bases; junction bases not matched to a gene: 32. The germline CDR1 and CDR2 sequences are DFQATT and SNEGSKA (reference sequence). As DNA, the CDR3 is TGCAGTGCTCCATTTAGCGGGGAGGAAGATACGCAGTATTGGGGAATCTCGCAGTATTTT. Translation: CSAPFSGEEDTQYWGISQYF.

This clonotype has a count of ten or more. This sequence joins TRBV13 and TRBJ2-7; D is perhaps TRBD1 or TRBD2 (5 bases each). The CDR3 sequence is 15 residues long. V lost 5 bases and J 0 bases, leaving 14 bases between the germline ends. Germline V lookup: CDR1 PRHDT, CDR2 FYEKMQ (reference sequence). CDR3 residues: CASSETGTSSYEQYF. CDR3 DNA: TGTGCCAGCAGCGAAACCGGGACGAGCTCCTACGAGCAGTACTTC.

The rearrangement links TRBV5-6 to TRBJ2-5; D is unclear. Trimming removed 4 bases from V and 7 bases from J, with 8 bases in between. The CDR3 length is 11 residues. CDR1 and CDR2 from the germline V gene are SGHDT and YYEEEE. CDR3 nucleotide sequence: TGTGCCAGCAGCACCGGCCTGACCCAGTACTTC. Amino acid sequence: CASSTGLTQYF.

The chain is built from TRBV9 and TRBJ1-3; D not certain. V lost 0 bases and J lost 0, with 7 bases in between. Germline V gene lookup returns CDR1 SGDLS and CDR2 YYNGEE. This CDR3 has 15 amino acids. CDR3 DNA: TGTGCCAGCAGCGTAGAGGGAGTCTCTGGAAACACCATATATTTT. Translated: CASSVEGVSGNTIYF.

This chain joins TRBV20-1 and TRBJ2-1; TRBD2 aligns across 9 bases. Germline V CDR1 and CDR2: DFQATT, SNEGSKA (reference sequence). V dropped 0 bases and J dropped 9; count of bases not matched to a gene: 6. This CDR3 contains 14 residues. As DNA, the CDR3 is TGCAGTGCTAGAGATCGTAGCGGGAGTGTTGAGCAGTTCTTC. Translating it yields CSARDRSGSVEQFF.

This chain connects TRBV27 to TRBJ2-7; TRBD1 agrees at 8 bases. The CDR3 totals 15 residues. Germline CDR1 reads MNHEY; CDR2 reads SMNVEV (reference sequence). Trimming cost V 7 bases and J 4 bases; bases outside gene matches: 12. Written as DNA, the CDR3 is TGTGCCAGCATAAAACAGGGGGTAGGCTCTTACGAGCAGTACTTC. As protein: CASIKQGVGSYEQYF.

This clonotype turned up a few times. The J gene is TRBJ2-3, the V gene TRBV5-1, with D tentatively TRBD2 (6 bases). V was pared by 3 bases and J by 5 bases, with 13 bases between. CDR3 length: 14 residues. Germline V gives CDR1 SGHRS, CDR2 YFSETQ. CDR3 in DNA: TGCGCCAGCAGCTACCCCGGGACTTTAGATACGCAGTATTTT. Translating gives CASSYPGTLDTQYF.

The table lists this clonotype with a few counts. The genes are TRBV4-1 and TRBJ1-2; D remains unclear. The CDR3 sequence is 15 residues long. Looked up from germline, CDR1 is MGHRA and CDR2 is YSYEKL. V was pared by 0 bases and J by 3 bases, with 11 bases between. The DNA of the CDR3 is TGCGCCAGCAGCCAAGACGCAGGTCTGGACTATGGCTACACCTTC. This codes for CASSQDAGLDYGYTF.

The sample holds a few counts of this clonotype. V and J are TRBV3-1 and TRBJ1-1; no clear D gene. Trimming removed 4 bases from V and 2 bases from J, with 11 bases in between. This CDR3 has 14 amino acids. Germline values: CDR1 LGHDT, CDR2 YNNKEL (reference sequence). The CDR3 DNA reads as TGTGCCAGCAGCCGCGTTGAGGGAAACACTGAAGCTTTCTTT. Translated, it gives CASSRVEGNTEAFF.

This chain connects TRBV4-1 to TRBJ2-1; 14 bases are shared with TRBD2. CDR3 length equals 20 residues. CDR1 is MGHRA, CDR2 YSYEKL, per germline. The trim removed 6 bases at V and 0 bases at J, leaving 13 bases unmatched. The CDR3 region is CASRELGTSGSPSSYNEQFF. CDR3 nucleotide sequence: TGCGCCAGCAGGGAATTAGGGACTAGCGGGAGCCCTAGCTCCTACAATGAGCAGTTCTTC.

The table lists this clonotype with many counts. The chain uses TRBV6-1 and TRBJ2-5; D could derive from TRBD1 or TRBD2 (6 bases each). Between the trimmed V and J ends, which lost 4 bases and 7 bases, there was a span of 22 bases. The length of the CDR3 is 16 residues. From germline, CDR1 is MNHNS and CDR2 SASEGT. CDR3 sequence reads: CASSALGGGRLRTQYF. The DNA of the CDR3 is TGTGCCAGCAGTGCCCTAGGGGGAGGTCGGCTCAGGACCCAGTACTTC.

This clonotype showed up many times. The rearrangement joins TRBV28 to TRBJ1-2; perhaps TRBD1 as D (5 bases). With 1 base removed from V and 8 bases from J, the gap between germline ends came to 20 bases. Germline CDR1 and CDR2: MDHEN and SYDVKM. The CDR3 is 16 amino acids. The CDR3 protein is CASSLSYAGGRRGYTF. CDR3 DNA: TGTGCCAGCAGTTTATCCTATGCTGGGGGTCGGAGAGGCTACACCTTC.